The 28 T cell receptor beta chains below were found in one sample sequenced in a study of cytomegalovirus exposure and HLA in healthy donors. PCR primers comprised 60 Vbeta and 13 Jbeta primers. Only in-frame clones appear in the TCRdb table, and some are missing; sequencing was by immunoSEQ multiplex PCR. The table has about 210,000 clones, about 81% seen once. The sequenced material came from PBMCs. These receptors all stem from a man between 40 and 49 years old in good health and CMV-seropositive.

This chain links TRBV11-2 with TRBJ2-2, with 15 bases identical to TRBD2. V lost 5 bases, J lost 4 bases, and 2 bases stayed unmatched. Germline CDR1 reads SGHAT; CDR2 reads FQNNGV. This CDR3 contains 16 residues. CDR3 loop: CASSQGLAGGTGELFF. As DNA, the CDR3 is TGTGCCAGCAGCCAGGGACTAGCGGGGGGCACCGGGGAGCTGTTTTTT.

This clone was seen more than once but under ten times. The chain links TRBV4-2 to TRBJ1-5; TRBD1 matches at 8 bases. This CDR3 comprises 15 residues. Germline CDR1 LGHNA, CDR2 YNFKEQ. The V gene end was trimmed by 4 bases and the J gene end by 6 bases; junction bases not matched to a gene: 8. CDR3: CASSRGQGDGQPQHF. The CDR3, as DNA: TGTGCCAGCAGCCGAGGACAGGGTGATGGTCAGCCCCAGCATTTT.

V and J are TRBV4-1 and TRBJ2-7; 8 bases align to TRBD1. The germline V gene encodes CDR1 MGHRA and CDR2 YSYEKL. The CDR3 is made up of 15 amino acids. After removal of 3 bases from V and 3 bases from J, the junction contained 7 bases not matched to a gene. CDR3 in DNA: TGCGCCAGCAGCCAGAGGGAAACAGGGGGCTACGAGCAGTACTTC. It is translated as CASSQRETGGYEQYF.

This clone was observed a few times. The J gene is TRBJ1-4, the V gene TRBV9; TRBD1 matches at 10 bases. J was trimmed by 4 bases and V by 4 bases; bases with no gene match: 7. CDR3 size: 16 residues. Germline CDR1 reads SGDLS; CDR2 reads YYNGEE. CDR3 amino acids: CASSIGTGARNEKLFF. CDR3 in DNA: TGTGCCAGCAGCATCGGGACAGGGGCCCGTAATGAAAAACTGTTTTTT.

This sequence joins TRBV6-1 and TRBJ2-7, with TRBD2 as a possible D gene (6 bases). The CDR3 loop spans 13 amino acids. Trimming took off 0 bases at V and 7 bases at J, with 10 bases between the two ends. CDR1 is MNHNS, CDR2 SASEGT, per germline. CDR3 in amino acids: CASSEASRGEQYV. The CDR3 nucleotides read TGTGCCAGCAGTGAAGCTTCACGGGGGGAGCAGTACGTC.

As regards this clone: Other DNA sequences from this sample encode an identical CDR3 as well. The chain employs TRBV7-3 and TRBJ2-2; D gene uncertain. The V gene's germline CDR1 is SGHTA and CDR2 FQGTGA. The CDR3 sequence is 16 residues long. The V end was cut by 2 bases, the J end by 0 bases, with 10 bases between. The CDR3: CASSLSGRANTGELFF. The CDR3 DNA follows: TGTGCCAGCAGCTTATCCGGTCGCGCGAACACCGGGGAGCTGTTTTTT.

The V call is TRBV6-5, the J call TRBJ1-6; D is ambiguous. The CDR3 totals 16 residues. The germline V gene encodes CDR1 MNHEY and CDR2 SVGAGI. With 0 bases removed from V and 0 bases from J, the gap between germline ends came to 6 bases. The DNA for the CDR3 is TGTGCCAGCAGTTACTCGAGTAGCTCCTATAATTCACCCCTCCACTTT. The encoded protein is CASSYSSSSYNSPLHF.

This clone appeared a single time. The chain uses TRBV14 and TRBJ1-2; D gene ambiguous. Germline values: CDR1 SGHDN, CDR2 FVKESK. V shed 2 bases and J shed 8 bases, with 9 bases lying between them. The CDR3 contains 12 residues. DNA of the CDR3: TGTGCCAGCAGCCAAAAGGGAGGAGGCTACACCTTC. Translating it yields CASSQKGGGYTF.

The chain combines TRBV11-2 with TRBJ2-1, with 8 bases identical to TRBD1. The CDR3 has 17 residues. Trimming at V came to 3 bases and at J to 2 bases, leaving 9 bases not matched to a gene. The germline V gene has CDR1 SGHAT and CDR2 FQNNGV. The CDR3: CASSFSQGTGPYNEQFF. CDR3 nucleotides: TGTGCCAGCAGCTTTTCGCAGGGGACAGGACCCTACAATGAGCAGTTCTTC.

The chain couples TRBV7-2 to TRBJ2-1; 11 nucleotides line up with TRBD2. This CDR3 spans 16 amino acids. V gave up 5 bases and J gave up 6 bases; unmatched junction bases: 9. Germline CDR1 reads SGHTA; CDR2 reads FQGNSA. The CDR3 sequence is CASSPTLAGGINEQFF. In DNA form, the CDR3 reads TGTGCCAGCAGCCCGACCCTAGCGGGAGGCATCAATGAGCAGTTCTTC.

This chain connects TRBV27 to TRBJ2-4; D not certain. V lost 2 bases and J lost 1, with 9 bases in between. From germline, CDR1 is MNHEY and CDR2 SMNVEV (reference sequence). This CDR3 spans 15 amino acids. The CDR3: CASSLNSVAKNIQYF. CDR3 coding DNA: TGTGCCAGCAGTTTAAACAGTGTCGCCAAAAACATTCAGTACTTC.

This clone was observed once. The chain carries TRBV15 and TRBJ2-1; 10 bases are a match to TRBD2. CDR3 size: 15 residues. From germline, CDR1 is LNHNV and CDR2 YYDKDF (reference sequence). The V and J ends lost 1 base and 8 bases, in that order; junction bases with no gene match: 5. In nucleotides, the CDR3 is TGTGCCACCAGCAGAGCAGCGGGAGGGCCACATGAGCAGTTCTTC. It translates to CATSRAAGGPHEQFF.

This CDR3 reads CASSPWRNQETQYF. CDR3 DNA sequence: TGTGCCAGCAGCCCTTGGCGGAACCAAGAGACCCAGTACTTC. V gene TRBV7-8 combines with J gene TRBJ2-5; D gene unclear. Between the trimmed V and J ends, which lost 5 bases and 0 bases, there was a span of 10 bases. Per germline, CDR1 SGHVS and CDR2 FQNEAQ. The CDR3 is 14 amino acids.

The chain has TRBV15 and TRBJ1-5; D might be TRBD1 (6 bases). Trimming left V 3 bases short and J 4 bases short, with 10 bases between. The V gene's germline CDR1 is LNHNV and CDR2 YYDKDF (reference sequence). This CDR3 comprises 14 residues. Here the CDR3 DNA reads TGTGCCACCAGCAGCAGACAGGAGAATCAGCCCCAGCATTTT. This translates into CATSSRQENQPQHF.

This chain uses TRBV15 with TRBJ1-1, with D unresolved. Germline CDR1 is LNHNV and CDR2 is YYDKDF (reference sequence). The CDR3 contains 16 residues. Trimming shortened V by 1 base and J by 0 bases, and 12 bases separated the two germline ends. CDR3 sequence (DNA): TGTGCCACCAGCAGAGGAGAGGGAATCATGAACACTGAAGCTTTCTTT. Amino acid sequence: CATSRGEGIMNTEAFF.

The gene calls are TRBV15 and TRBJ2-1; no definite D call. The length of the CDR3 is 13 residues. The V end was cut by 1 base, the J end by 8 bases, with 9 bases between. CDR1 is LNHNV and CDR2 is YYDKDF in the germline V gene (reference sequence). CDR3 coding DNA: TGTGCCACCAGCAGAGGGTACTCCGATGAGCAGTTCTTC. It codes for CATSRGYSDEQFF. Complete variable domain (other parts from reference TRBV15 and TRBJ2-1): DAMVIQNPRYQVTQFGKPVTLSCSQTLNHNVMYWYQQKSSQAPKLLFHYYDKDFNNEADTPDNFQSRRPNTSFCFLDIRSPGLGDTAMYLCATSRGYSDEQFFGPGTRLTVL.

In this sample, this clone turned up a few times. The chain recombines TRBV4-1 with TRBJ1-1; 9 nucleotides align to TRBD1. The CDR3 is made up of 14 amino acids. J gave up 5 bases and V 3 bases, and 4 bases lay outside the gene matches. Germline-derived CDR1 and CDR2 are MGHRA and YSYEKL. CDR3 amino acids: CASSHGTGKTEAFF. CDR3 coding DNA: TGCGCCAGCAGCCACGGGACAGGGAAGACTGAAGCTTTCTTT.

CDR3 nucleotides: TGCGCCAGCAGCTTGTCGGGACAGGGATGGTATGGCTACACCTTC. This codes for CASSLSGQGWYGYTF. V and J are TRBV5-1 and TRBJ1-2; 9 bases fit TRBD1. Looked up from germline, CDR1 is SGHRS and CDR2 is YFSETQ. This CDR3 has 15 amino acids. With 1 base clipped from V and 5 bases from J, the junction kept 6 bases outside the gene matches.

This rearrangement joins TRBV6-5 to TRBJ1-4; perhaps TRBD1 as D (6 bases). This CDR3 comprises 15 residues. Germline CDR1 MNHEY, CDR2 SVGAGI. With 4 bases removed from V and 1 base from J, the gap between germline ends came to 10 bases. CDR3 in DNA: TGTGCCAGCAGTTCTGACAGGAAAACTAATGAAAAACTGTTTTTT. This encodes CASSSDRKTNEKLFF.

CDR3 DNA sequence: TGTGCCAGCAGCCCGGGGAGCAAGTCGGCGGGTGAGCAGTACTTC. This codes for CASSPGSKSAGEQYF. The chain joins TRBV9 to TRBJ2-7; TRBD2 might be the D (5 bases). In germline, CDR1 is SGDLS, CDR2 YYNGEE. The CDR3 loop spans 15 amino acids. V was shortened by 4 bases and J by 7 bases, with 21 bases between the two germline ends.

CDR3 DNA: TGCAGCACGCGGGACGGAGCCTACGAGCAGTACTTC. It is translated as CSTRDGAYEQYF. J is TRBJ2-7 and V is TRBV29-1, with a weak D call TRBD2 (6 bases). Germline V gives CDR1 SQVTM, CDR2 ANQGSEA. The CDR3 is made up of 12 amino acids. V was cut by 8 bases and J by 2 bases, with 13 bases left in between.

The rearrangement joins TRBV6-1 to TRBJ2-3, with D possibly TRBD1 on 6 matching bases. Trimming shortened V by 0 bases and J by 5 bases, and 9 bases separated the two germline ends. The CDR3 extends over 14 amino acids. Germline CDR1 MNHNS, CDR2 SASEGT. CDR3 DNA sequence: TGTGCCAGCAGTGAAGCGCGAGGGGGAGATACGCAGTATTTT. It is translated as CASSEARGGDTQYF.

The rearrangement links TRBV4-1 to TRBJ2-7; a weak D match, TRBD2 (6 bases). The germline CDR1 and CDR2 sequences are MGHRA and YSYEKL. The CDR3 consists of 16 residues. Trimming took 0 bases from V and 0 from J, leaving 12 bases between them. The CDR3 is CASSQDPAGRSYEQYF. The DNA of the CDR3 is TGCGCCAGCAGCCAAGATCCAGCGGGTCGCTCCTACGAGCAGTACTTC.

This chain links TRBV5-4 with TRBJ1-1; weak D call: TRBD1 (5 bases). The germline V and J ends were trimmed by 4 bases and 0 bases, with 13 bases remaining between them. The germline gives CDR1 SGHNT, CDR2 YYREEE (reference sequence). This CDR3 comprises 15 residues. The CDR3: CASSPRAGVNTEAFF. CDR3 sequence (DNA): TGTGCCAGCAGCCCCAGGGCAGGCGTGAACACTGAAGCTTTCTTT.

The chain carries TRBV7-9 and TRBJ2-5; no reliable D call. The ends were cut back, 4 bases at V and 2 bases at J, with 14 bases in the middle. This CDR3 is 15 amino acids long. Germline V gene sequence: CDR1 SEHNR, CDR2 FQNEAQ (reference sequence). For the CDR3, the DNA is TGTGCCAGCAGCTCTGCGGCCCCGACTCAAGAGACCCAGTACTTC. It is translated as CASSSAAPTQETQYF. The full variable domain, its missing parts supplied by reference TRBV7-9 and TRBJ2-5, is DTGVSQNPRHKITKRGQNVTFRCDPISEHNRLYWYRQTLGQGPEFLTYFQNEAQLEKSRLLSDRFSAERPKGSFSTLEIQRTEQGDSAMYLCASSSAAPTQETQYFGPGTRLLVL.

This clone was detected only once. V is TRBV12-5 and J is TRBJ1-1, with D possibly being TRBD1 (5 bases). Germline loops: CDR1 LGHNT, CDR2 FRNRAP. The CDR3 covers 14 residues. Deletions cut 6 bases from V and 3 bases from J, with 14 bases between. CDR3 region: CASGGSGGHTEAFF. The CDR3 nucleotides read TGTGCTAGTGGAGGATCGGGGGGACACACTGAAGCTTTCTTT. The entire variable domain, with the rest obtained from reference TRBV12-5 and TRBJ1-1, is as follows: DARVTQTPRHKVTEMGQEVTMRCQPILGHNTVFWYRQTMMQGLELLAYFRNRAPLDDSGMPKDRFSAEMPDATLATLKIQPSEPRDSAVYFCASGGSGGHTEAFFGQGTRLTVV.

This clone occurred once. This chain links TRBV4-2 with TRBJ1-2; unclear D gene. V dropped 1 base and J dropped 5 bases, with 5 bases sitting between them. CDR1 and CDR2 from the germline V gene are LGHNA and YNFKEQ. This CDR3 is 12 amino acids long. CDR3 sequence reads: CASSQAKYGYTF. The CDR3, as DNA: TGTGCCAGCAGCCAAGCCAAATATGGCTACACCTTC.

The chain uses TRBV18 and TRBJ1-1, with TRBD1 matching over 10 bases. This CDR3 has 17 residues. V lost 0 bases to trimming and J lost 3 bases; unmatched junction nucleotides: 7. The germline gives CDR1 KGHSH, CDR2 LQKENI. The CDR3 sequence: CASSPPGQGYGYTEAFF. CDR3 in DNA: TGTGCCAGCTCACCACCGGGACAGGGGTATGGGTACACTGAAGCTTTCTTT. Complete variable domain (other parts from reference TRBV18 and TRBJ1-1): NAGVMQNPRHLVRRRGQEARLRCSPMKGHSHVYWYRQLPEEGLKFMVYLQKENIIDESGMPKERFSAEFPKEGPSILRIQQVVRGDSAAYFCASSPPGQGYGYTEAFFGQGTRLTVV.